A selection of T cell receptor beta chains follows, all from one sample in a study of blood T cells in healthy people across ages. TCRdb itself ran the 5' RACE reads through MiXCR, one entry per CDR3 protein. This sample has about 1 million distinct CDR3 sequences, with roughly a quarter found just once. The sample was also linked to a second study, of T cells of mothers and their children.

Sequenced sample: blood. These receptors were obtained from a girl aged 2 to 10 in good health. Each CDR3 is given with its conserved first and last residue. D genes are given only for firm matches. Expanded clones get a size class; other rows say once, few or many, or leave the size out.

abundance | d_gene | j_gene | v_gene | CDR3aa | CDR3nt
few | - | TRBJ2-1 | TRBV4-2 | CASRDSQFYNEQFF | TGTGCCAGCAGGGACTCACAATTCTACAATGAGCAGTTCTTC
- | TRBD1 | TRBJ2-7 | TRBV14 | CASSQETGEYYEQYF | TGTGCCAGCAGCCAAGAGACAGGGGAGTATTACGAGCAGTACTTC
- | - | TRBJ1-1 | TRBV4-2 | CASSPLGVGGIEYTEAFF | TGTGCCAGCAGCCCATTGGGGGTGGGGGGCATTGAGTACACTGAAGCTTTCTTT
- | - | TRBJ2-3 | TRBV12-3/TRBV12-4 | CASSLVSSNTDTQYF | TGTGCCAGCAGTTTAGTTTCGTCTAATACAGATACGCAGTATTTT
- | - | TRBJ2-7 | TRBV28 | CASSQSTEQYF | TGTGCCAGCAGTCAGAGTACCGAGCAGTACTTC
- | TRBD2 | TRBJ2-1 | TRBV7-7 | CASSPISGSLGNEQFF | TGTGCTAGCAGCCCGATTAGCGGGAGCTTGGGGAATGAGCAGTTCTTC
- | - | TRBJ2-7 | TRBV28 | CTTGLSDEQYF | TGTACTACAGGGCTTTCAGACGAGCAGTACTTC
few | TRBD2 | TRBJ2-1 | TRBV28 | CASTGLAGPLYSYNEQFF | TGCGCCAGCACCGGACTAGCGGGACCTCTTTACTCCTACAATGAGCAGTTCTTC
few | - | TRBJ2-4 | TRBV28 | CASSFSDPSSNIQYF | TGTGCCAGCAGTTTTTCAGACCCGAGTTCAAACATTCAGTACTTC
- | - | TRBJ1-5 | TRBV12-3/TRBV12-4 | CASSLGLALAQHF | TGTGCCAGCAGTCTTGGACTGGCCTTAGCCCAGCATTTT
- | - | TRBJ2-7 | TRBV7-2 | CASSLFREYEQYF | TGTGCCAGCAGCTTATTCAGGGAGTACGAGCAGTACTTC
few | TRBD2 | TRBJ2-3 | TRBV11-2 | CASSYGLAGSTDTQYF | TGTGCCAGCAGCTACGGACTAGCGGGGAGCACAGATACGCAGTATTTT
- | - | TRBJ1-1 | TRBV4-3 | CASSFSSVGNTEAFF | TGCGCCAGCAGTTTTTCATCGGTTGGGAATACTGAAGCTTTCTTT
few | TRBD1 | TRBJ2-2 | TRBV4-3 | CASSGDRDLTGELFF | TGCGCCAGCAGCGGGGACAGGGACCTCACCGGGGAGCTGTTTTTT
few | - | TRBJ2-5 | TRBV12-3/TRBV12-4 | CASSLGPRVKTQYF | TGTGCCAGCAGTTTAGGCCCCAGGGTGAAGACCCAGTACTTC
- | - | TRBJ2-1 | TRBV14 | CASSQVAGSLRYNEQFF | TGTGCCAGCAGCCAAGTAGCAGGGTCCCTTAGATACAATGAGCAGTTCTTC
- | - | TRBJ2-7 | TRBV28 | CASSLSPGALEQYF | TGTGCCAGCAGTTTATCGCCAGGGGCCCTCGAGCAGTACTTC
- | - | TRBJ2-3 | TRBV7-8 | CASSPRTLSTDTQYF | TGTGCCAGCAGCCCCCGGACACTTAGCACAGATACGCAGTATTTT
few | TRBD2 | TRBJ2-2 | TRBV2 | CASSESITSAGELFF | TGTGCCAGCAGTGAGTCAATCACTAGCGCCGGGGAGCTGTTTTTT
- | TRBD2 | TRBJ2-1 | TRBV28 | CASSLGGTSNYNEQFF | TGTGCCAGCAGTTTGGGGGGGACGTCCAATTACAATGAGCAGTTCTTC
- | - | TRBJ2-7 | TRBV4-1 | CASSQEGARQTDYEQYF | TGCGCCAGCAGCCAAGAAGGGGCCCGACAGACCGACTACGAGCAGTACTTC
- | - | TRBJ2-1 | TRBV29-1 | CSVEGASSYNEQFF | TGCAGCGTTGAGGGCGCCTCCTCCTACAATGAGCAGTTCTTC
- | - | TRBJ1-2 | TRBV28 | CASRYSGTANYGYTF | TGTGCCAGCAGATATTCCGGGACGGCTAACTATGGCTACACCTTC
few | TRBD1 | TRBJ1-4 | TRBV4-3 | CASSRDRGGKLFF | TGCGCCAGCAGCCGGGACAGGGGGGGAAAACTGTTTTTT
few | TRBD2 | TRBJ2-1 | TRBV12-3/TRBV12-4 | CASSPTRLADPYNEQFF | TGTGCCAGCAGTCCTACCCGACTAGCGGACCCCTACAATGAGCAGTTCTTC
- | - | TRBJ2-5 | TRBV29-1 | CSVVYEGGGQETQYF | TGCAGCGTTGTTTATGAGGGGGGGGGCCAAGAGACCCAGTACTTC
few | TRBD2 | TRBJ2-5 | TRBV5-1 | CASSSGLAGWAETQYF | TGCGCCAGCAGCTCGGGACTAGCGGGGTGGGCAGAGACCCAGTACTTC
- | TRBD2 | TRBJ2-1 | TRBV7-2 | CASSPQAGGTYNEQFF | TGTGCCAGCAGCCCCCAAGCGGGAGGCACCTACAATGAGCAGTTCTTC
- | - | TRBJ2-1 | TRBV6-6 | CASSPDQGSRDEQFF | TGTGCCAGCAGTCCAGACCAGGGGTCTAGGGATGAGCAGTTCTTC
- | TRBD1 | TRBJ2-7 | TRBV20-1 | CSARPGTGGPYEQYF | TGCAGTGCTAGACCCGGGACAGGGGGACCCTACGAGCAGTACTTC
few | TRBD2 | TRBJ2-3 | TRBV5-1 | CASSLDLAGEDTQYF | TGCGCCAGCAGCTTGGATCTAGCGGGGGAGGATACGCAGTATTTT
- | TRBD1 | TRBJ2-7 | TRBV5-1 | CASSPNRDRVYEQYF | TGCGCCAGCAGCCCTAACCGGGACAGAGTATACGAGCAGTACTTC
many | - | TRBJ2-2 | TRBV7-2 | CASSLRTANTGELFF | TGTGCCAGCAGCTTAAGGACAGCGAACACCGGGGAGCTGTTTTTT
few | - | TRBJ2-3 | TRBV6-4 | CASTRDGLGTDTQYF | TGTGCCAGCACTAGGGACGGCCTAGGCACAGATACGCAGTATTTT
- | - | TRBJ2-7 | TRBV20-1 | CSAFSRGSYEQYF | TGCAGTGCTTTCTCCAGGGGCTCCTACGAGCAGTACTTC
- | TRBD1 | TRBJ1-4 | TRBV7-9 | CASSSGQVPEKLFF | TGTGCCAGCAGCTCCGGACAGGTTCCTGAAAAACTGTTTTTT
- | TRBD2 | TRBJ2-3 | TRBV12-3/TRBV12-4 | CASTERLAGDQGDTQYF | TGTGCCAGCACTGAGCGACTAGCGGGGGACCAGGGAGATACGCAGTATTTT
- | - | TRBJ1-1 | TRBV2 | CASSPTAQVEAFF | TGTGCCAGCAGCCCGACCGCACAAGTTGAAGCTTTCTTT
few | - | TRBJ2-7 | TRBV4-1 | CASSQDGTAEQYF | TGCGCCAGCAGCCAAGATGGGACTGCCGAGCAGTACTTC
few | - | TRBJ2-2 | TRBV9 | CASSVADAGELFF | TGTGCCAGCAGCGTAGCTGACGCCGGGGAGCTGTTTTTT
- | TRBD1 | TRBJ2-5 | TRBV12-3/TRBV12-4 | CASRSTGVITETQYF | TGTGCCAGCAGGTCGACAGGGGTGATAACAGAGACCCAGTACTTC
few | TRBD2 | TRBJ2-3 | TRBV7-2 | CASSIGLAGGPGQYF | TGTGCCAGCAGTATAGGACTAGCGGGGGGTCCCGGGCAGTATTTT
few | - | TRBJ1-4 | TRBV7-9 | CASSFREELNEKLFF | TGTGCCAGCAGCTTTAGGGAAGAACTTAATGAAAAACTGTTTTTT
- | - | TRBJ1-1 | TRBV3-1 | CASSQDRVLEAFF | TGTGCCAGCAGCCAGGACAGAGTCCTTGAAGCTTTCTTT
- | - | TRBJ1-2 | TRBV7-7 | CASSAEPGGYTF | TGTGCCAGCAGCGCTGAACCGGGAGGCTACACCTTC
few | - | TRBJ1-5 | TRBV29-1 | CSVVGDEGQPQHF | TGCAGCGTTGTAGGGGACGAGGGTCAGCCCCAGCATTTT
few | - | TRBJ2-5 | TRBV20-1 | CSATQELGRGETQYF | TGCAGTGCTACTCAGGAACTGGGTAGGGGGGAGACCCAGTACTTC
- | - | TRBJ1-6 | TRBV6-6 | CASRQGPLSPLHF | TGTGCCAGCAGACAGGGCCCTCTTTCACCCCTCCACTTT
- | TRBD1 | TRBJ1-4 | TRBV5-1 | CASSGGGDGEKLFF | TGCGCCAGCAGCGGAGGGGGCGATGGTGAAAAACTGTTTTTT
few | - | TRBJ2-5 | TRBV6-2/TRBV6-3 | CASSYSFEETQYF | TGTGCCAGCAGTTACTCGTTTGAAGAGACCCAGTACTTC
few | - | TRBJ1-1 | TRBV20-1 | CSASFLGMNTEAFF | TGCAGTGCCTCTTTTCTGGGAATGAACACTGAAGCTTTCTTT
few | TRBD1 | TRBJ2-1 | TRBV5-1 | CASSASGTGLNEQFF | TGCGCCAGCAGCGCGTCCGGGACAGGCCTCAATGAGCAGTTCTTC
- | - | TRBJ1-2 | TRBV15 | CATSTKRQGVVGYTF | TGTGCCACCAGCACCAAAAGGCAGGGCGTGGTTGGCTACACCTTC
few | TRBD1 | TRBJ2-7 | TRBV11-3 | CASSARQGGSYEQYF | TGTGCCAGCAGCGCCCGACAGGGGGGCTCCTACGAGCAGTACTTC
- | - | TRBJ2-3 | TRBV6-1 | CASSGLSEDTQYF | TGTGCCAGCAGTGGTCTCTCCGAAGATACGCAGTATTTT
- | TRBD2 | TRBJ2-1 | TRBV5-1 | CASSLVTSGMIWFF | TGCGCCAGCAGCTTGGTTACTAGCGGGATGATTTGGTTCTTC
- | TRBD2 | TRBJ2-1 | TRBV5-1 | CASSLGGLAGYSEQFF | TGCGCCAGCAGCTTAGGAGGACTAGCGGGATACAGTGAGCAGTTCTTC
- | - | TRBJ2-2 | TRBV9 | CASSVDGDGTGELFF | TGTGCCAGCAGCGTAGATGGGGACGGCACCGGGGAGCTGTTTTTT
- | - | TRBJ2-7 | TRBV11-2 | CASSSDPRDYEQYF | TGTGCCAGCAGCTCTGACCCCAGGGACTACGAGCAGTACTTC
- | TRBD1 | TRBJ2-7 | TRBV6-6 | CASTRTGGKDEQYF | TGTGCCAGCACCAGGACAGGGGGTAAGGACGAGCAGTACTTC